This record looks at one T cell receptor beta chain sequence and its context. CDR3 length: 12 amino acids. Trimming pared 0 bases from V and 9 bases from J, leaving 6 bases between. Germline V gene data show CDR1 as SGHAT and CDR2 as FQNNGV. Preparation of the TCRbeta library used unique molecular identifiers. MiXCR, applied by TCRdb to the PCR reads, yields one record per CDR3 protein. The sample carries about 370,000 distinct CDR3 sequences, 20% recorded once. The sample is drawn from a study of T-cell reconstitution after alpha-beta-depleted transplantation in children. The receptor was isolated from a human donor who donated a stem cell graft to a child with acute myeloid leukemia. The input for sequencing was PBMCs from the stem cell graft donor, taken from the stem cell graft. This sequence joins TRBV11-2 and TRBJ2-1, with TRBD2 as a possible D gene (5 bases). This CDR3 is CASSLDTSEQFF. The CDR3 bases are TGTGCCAGCAGCTTAGATACTAGTGAGCAGTTCTTC.